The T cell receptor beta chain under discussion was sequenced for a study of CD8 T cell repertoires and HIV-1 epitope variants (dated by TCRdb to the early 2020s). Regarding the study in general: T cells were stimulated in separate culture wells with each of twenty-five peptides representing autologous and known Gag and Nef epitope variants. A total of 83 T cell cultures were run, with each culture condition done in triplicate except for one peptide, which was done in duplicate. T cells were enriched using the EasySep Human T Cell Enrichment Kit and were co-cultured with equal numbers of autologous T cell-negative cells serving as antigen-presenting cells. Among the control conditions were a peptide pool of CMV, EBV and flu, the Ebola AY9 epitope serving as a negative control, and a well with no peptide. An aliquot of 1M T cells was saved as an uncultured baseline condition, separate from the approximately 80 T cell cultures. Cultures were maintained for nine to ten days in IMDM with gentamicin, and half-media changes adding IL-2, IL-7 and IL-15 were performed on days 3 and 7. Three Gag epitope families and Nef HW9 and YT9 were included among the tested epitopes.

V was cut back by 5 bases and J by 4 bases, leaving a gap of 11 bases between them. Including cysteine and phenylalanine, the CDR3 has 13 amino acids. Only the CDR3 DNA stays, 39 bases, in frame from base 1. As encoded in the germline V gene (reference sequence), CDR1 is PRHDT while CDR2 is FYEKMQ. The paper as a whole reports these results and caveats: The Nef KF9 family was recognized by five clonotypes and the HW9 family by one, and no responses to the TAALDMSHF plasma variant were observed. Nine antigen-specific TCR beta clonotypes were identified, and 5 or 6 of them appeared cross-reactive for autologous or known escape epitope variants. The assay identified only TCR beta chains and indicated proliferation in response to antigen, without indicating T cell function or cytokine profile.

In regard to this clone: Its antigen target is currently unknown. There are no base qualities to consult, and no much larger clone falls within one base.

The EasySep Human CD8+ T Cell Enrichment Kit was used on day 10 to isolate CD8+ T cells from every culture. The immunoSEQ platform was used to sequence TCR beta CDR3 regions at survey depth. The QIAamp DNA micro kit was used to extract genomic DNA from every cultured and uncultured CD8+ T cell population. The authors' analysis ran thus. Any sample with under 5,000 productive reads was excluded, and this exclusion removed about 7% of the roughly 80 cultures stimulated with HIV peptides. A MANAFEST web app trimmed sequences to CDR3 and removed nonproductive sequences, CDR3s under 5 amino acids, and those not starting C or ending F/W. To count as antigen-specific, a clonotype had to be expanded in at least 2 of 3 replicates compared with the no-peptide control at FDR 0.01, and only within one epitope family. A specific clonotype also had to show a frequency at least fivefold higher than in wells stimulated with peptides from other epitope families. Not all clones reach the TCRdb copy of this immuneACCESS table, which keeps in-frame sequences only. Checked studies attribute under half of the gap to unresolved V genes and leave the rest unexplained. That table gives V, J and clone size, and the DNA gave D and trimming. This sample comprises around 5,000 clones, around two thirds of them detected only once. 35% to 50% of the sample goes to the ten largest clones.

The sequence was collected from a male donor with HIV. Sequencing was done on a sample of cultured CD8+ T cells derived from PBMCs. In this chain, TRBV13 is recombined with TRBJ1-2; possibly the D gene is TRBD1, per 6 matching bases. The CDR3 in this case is CASSMDRGYGYTF. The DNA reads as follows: TGTGCCAGCAGCATGGACAGAGGCTATGGCTACACCTTC.